What follows are 13 T cell receptor beta chains derived from one specimen sequenced in a study of cytomegalovirus exposure and HLA in healthy donors. The PCR used 60 Vbeta and 13 Jbeta primers. Using immunoSEQ multiplex PCR, the repertoire was profiled, and TCRdb retains in-frame clones only, with some absent. The sample holds about 190,000 clones, around four fifths seen once. Sequenced: PBMCs. The receptors come from a woman between 40 and 50 years old in good health and CMV-seronegative.

This clone is a singleton in its sample. The rearrangement joins TRBV14 to TRBJ1-1; D is ambiguous. V was pared by 1 base and J by 1 base, with 7 bases between. The CDR3 spans 14 residues. Germline CDR1 is SGHDN and CDR2 is FVKESK. CDR3 residues: CASSQVLGNTEAFF. The CDR3 nucleotides read TGTGCCAGCAGCCAAGTGCTAGGGAACACTGAAGCTTTCTTT.

V and J are TRBV27 and TRBJ2-1; 8 nucleotides line up with TRBD2. The length of the CDR3 is 16 residues. The junction had 7 bases not matched to a gene; V was cut back by 2 bases and J by 4 bases. Germline CDR1 is MNHEY and CDR2 is SMNVEV (reference sequence). CDR3 nucleotides: TGTGCCAGCAGTTTAATCCGGACTAGCCCGTACAATGAGCAGTTCTTC. Translation gives CASSLIRTSPYNEQFF.

The chain joins TRBV4-1 to TRBJ1-2; 7 nucleotides agree with TRBD1. After removal of 5 bases from V and 4 bases from J, the junction contained 7 bases not matched to a gene. The CDR3 loop spans 14 amino acids. Per the germline V gene, CDR1 is MGHRA and CDR2 is YSYEKL. CDR3 sequence: CASSFTGESYGYTF. CDR3 bases: TGCGCCAGCAGCTTTACAGGGGAAAGCTATGGCTACACCTTC.

Remarks on this clone: One end of the junction varies from germline; a read error may be responsible. The chain combines TRBV7-9 with TRBJ1-4; 9 nucleotides agree with TRBD1. Looked up from germline, CDR1 is SEHNR and CDR2 is FQNEAQ (reference sequence). This CDR3 contains 14 residues. The CDR3 DNA follows: TGTTCCAGCAGCCGGACAGGGGTGCGGGAAAAACTGTTTTTT. Its translation: CSSSRTGVREKLFF.

The chain carries TRBV11-3 and TRBJ1-2, with TRBD1 matching 8 bases. The CDR3 totals 11 residues. Germline V gene data show CDR1 as SGHNT and CDR2 as YENEEA. Trimming removed 5 bases from V and 8 bases from J; junction bases left unmatched: 1. DNA for the CDR3: TGTGCCAGCAGCGCAGGGGGCGGCTACACCTTC. It codes for CASSAGGGYTF.

The table lists this clone with a count of one. At one boundary the junction diverges from the germline segment, which might be a read error. The J gene is TRBJ2-2, the V gene TRBV7-9; TRBD2 agrees at 9 bases. This CDR3 contains 15 residues. CDR1 SEHNR and CDR2 FQNEAQ come from the germline V gene (reference sequence). As DNA, the CDR3 is TGTTCCAGCAGCCTGACTAGCGGTGACACCGGGGAGCTGTTTTTT. It yields the protein CSSSLTSGDTGELFF.

CDR3 protein: CASSQEGGSSGNTIYF. The DNA of the CDR3 is TGCGCCAGCAGCCAAGAAGGGGGTTCCTCTGGAAACACCATATATTTT. The V and J genes are TRBV4-3 and TRBJ1-3, with D possibly being TRBD1 (6 bases). Trimming removed 0 bases at V and 0 bases at J, with 9 bases between. Germline values: CDR1 LGHNA, CDR2 YSLEER. There are 16 residues in the CDR3.

The chain uses TRBV27 and TRBJ2-3; TRBD2 might be the D (6 bases). This CDR3 comprises 19 residues. Deletions cut 5 bases from V and 3 bases from J, with 27 bases between. CDR1 is MNHEY and CDR2 is SMNVEV in the germline V gene (reference sequence). The CDR3 loop reads CASSENLFWRASVTDTQYF. The CDR3, as DNA: TGTGCCAGCAGTGAGAATTTATTCTGGAGGGCCAGTGTGACAGATACGCAGTATTTT.

The chain recombines TRBV10-3 with TRBJ2-7, with 8 bases aligning to TRBD2. Per germline, CDR1 ENHRY and CDR2 SYGVKD. This CDR3 comprises 11 residues. The V gene end was trimmed by 3 bases and the J gene end by 12 bases; junction bases not matched to a gene: 4. The CDR3 nucleotides read TGTGCCATCAGTGATGGACTAGCTGGGTACGTC. Protein sequence: CAISDGLAGYV.

The chain combines TRBV14 with TRBJ2-7; D remains ambiguous. V lost 0 bases, J lost 0 bases, and 6 bases lay in between. The germline CDR1 and CDR2 sequences are SGHDN and FVKESK. The CDR3 sequence is 14 residues long. The CDR3, as DNA: TGTGCCAGCAGCCAAGAACACTACTCCTACGAGCAGTACTTC. Its protein is CASSQEHYSYEQYF.

The chain joins TRBV2 to TRBJ2-7; 8 nucleotides match TRBD1. The J segment lost 5 bases and the V segment lost 1 base, leaving 10 bases of the junction unmatched. Per the germline V gene, CDR1 is SNHLY and CDR2 is FYNNEI. The CDR3 sequence is 16 residues long. The CDR3 nucleotides are TGTGCCAGCAGTGAAGGTATCACAGGGGGGACCAACGAGCAGTACTTC. Translated, it gives CASSEGITGGTNEQYF.

The J gene is TRBJ1-3, the V gene TRBV18, with 9 bases lining up with TRBD1. This CDR3 is 17 amino acids long. V shed 3 bases and J 2 bases; nucleotides not matched to a gene: 8. CDR1 and CDR2 (germline): KGHSH, LQKENI. CDR3: CASSPPTGGGPGNTIYF. In DNA, the CDR3 is TGTGCCAGCTCACCTCCGACAGGGGGAGGACCTGGAAACACCATATATTTT.

This clone occurred a few times. V gene TRBV30 combines with J gene TRBJ2-3; tentative D call: TRBD2 (5 bases). CDR3 length: 13 amino acids. V was trimmed by 4 bases and J by 1 base, leaving 9 bases between them. Germline V gene data show CDR1 as GTSNPN and CDR2 as SVGIG (reference sequence). Here the CDR3 DNA reads TGTGCCTGGAACCTAGCAGGCACAGATACGCAGTATTTT. It translates to CAWNLAGTDTQYF. The variable domain in full, completed from reference TRBV30 and TRBJ2-3, reads SQTIHQWPATLVQPVGSPLSLECTVEGTSNPNLYWYRQAAGRGLQLLFYSVGIGQISSEVPQNLSASRPQDRQFILSSKKLLLSDSGFYLCAWNLAGTDTQYFGPGTRLTVL.